The subject of this entry is one T cell receptor (beta chain). The sample comes from a study of shared clonotypes between healthy human individuals. CDR3 length: 14 residues. Per germline, CDR1 SNHLY and CDR2 FYNNEI. V lost 6 bases, J lost 7 bases, and 18 bases lay in between. Genomic DNA per cell subset filled all wells of several immunoSEQ plates. The assay was immunoSEQ multiplex PCR, and TCRdb's table has in-frame clones only and misses some. The data show around 700,000 clones, with approximately 79% seen just once and 1.5% to 2% held by the top ten. The receptor was isolated from a woman aged 25 to 45 in good health. V is TRBV2 and J is TRBJ1-2; D is ambiguous. What was sequenced was memory CD4+ T cells sorted from blood. Subset specified: CD45RA-negative fraction. The CDR3 protein is CASREWGGIGGYTF. The CDR3 DNA follows: TGTGCCAGCAGAGAGTGGGGAGGAATTGGTGGCTACACCTTC.